The clone carrying this T cell receptor beta chain has just one count. Method: immunoSEQ multiplex PCR; TCRdb's copy keeps in-frame clones and lacks some. Found here are 60,000 or so clones, 76% of them singletons; the top ten hold around 6%. The data originate from a study of blood T cell repertoires in COVID-19. Study background: Specimens from acute and convalescent COVID-19 originated in the United States, Italy and Spain.

CDR1 is MNHEY and CDR2 is SMNVEV in the germline V gene (reference sequence). The CDR3 loop spans 16 amino acids. Trimming removed 2 bases from V and 8 bases from J; junction bases left unmatched: 9. The chain links TRBV27 to TRBJ1-2; 12 bases line up with TRBD1. Sequencing used peripheral blood. The receptor was isolated from a woman between 45 and 65 years old with active or convalescent COVID-19. This CDR3 reads CASSLSLGTGGGGYTF. In nucleotides, the CDR3 is TGTGCCAGCAGTTTAAGCTTGGGGACAGGGGGCGGAGGCTACACCTTC.